This TCR beta chain was sequenced during a study of blood T cell repertoires in COVID-19. The overall study: Researchers got acute and convalescent COVID-19 samples from the United States, Italy and Spain. The cDNA or gDNA used as material had been derived from T cells, B-cell-depleted T cells, or PBMCs.

Germline V gives CDR1 MRHNA, CDR2 SNTAGT. The CDR3 loop spans 15 amino acids. With 9 bases removed from V and 0 bases from J, the gap between germline ends came to 15 bases. In the authors' workflow: Reference gene primer amplification gave nucleated cell count estimates. The protocol was immunoSEQ multiplex PCR, while the TCRdb copy is restricted to in-frame clones and leaves out a portion. The V and J calls and the clone size are those of that table, but D and trimming were determined from the DNA. The table has around 300,000 clones, around 89% seen once. This sequence originates from a middle-aged woman with COVID-19, enrolled during active disease. The sample consisted of peripheral blood. This chain connects TRBV6-4 to TRBJ2-1, with D possibly being TRBD2 (7 bases). The DNA for the CDR3 is TGTGCCAGTGGAGAGGGGGGGAACTCCTACAATGAGCAGTTCTTC. It specifies CASGEGGNSYNEQFF.